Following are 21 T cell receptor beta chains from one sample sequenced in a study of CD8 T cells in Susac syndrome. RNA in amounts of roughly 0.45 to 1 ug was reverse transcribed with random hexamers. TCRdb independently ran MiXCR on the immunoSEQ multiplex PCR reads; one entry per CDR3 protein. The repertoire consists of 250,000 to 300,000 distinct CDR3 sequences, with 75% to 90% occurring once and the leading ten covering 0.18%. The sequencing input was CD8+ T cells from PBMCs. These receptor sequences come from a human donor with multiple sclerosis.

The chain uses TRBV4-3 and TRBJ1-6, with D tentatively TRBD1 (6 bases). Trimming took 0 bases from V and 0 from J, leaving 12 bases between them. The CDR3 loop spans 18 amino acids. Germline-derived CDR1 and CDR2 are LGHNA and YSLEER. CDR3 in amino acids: CASSQDRTESSYNSPLHF. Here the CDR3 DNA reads TGCGCCAGCAGCCAAGATCGGACAGAGAGCTCCTATAATTCACCCCTCCACTTT.

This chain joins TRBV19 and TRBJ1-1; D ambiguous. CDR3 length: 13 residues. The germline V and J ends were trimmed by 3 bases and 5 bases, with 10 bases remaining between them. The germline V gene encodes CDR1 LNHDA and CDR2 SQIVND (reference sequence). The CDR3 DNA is TGTGCCAGTAGTATTCTGGAGGAGACTGAAGCTTTCTTT. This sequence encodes CASSILEETEAFF. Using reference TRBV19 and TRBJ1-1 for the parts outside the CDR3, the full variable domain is DGGITQSPKYLFRKEGQNVTLSCEQNLNHDAMYWYRQDPGQGLRLIYYSQIVNDFQKGDIAEGYSVSREKKESFPLTVTSAQKNPTAFYLCASSILEETEAFFGQGTRLTVV.

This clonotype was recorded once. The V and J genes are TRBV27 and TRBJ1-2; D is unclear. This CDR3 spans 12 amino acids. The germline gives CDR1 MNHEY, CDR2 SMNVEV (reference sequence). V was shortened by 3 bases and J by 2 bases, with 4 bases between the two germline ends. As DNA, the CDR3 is TGTGCCAGCAGTTTCGGGAACTATGGCTACACCTTC. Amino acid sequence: CASSFGNYGYTF.

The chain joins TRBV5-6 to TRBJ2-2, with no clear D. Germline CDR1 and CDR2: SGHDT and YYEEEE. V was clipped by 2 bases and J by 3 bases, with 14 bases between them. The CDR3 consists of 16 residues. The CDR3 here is CASSFSGLGDTGELFF. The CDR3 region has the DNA TGTGCCAGCAGCTTTTCGGGTTTGGGCGACACCGGGGAGCTGTTTTTT.

The CDR3 DNA reads as TGTGCCAGCAGCGCCGGACTAGCGGAGAACACCGGGGAGCTGTTTTTT. Its protein product is CASSAGLAENTGELFF. J is TRBJ2-2 and V is TRBV11-2; 10 bases are a match to TRBD2. V dropped 5 bases and J dropped 1; count of bases not matched to a gene: 4. The CDR3 consists of 16 residues. Germline-derived CDR1 and CDR2 are SGHAT and FQNNGV.

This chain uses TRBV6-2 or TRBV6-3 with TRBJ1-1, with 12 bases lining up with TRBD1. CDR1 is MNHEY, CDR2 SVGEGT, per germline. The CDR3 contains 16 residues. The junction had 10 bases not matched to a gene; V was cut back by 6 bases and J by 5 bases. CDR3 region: CASSDAWDRGLTEAFF. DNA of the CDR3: TGTGCCAGCAGCGACGCGTGGGACAGGGGGCTTACTGAAGCTTTCTTT.

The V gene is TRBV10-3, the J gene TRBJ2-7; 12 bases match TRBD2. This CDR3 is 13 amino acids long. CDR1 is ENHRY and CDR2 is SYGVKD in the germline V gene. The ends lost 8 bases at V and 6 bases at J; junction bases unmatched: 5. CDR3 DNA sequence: TGTGCCATCTTGACTAGCGGGAGCCCCGAGCAGTACTTC. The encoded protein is CAILTSGSPEQYF.

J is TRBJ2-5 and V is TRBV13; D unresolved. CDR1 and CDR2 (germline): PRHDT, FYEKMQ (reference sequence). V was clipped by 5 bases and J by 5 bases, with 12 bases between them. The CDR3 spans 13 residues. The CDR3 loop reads CASSPGDGETQYF. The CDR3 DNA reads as TGTGCCAGCAGCCCGGGTGACGGGGAGACCCAGTACTTC.

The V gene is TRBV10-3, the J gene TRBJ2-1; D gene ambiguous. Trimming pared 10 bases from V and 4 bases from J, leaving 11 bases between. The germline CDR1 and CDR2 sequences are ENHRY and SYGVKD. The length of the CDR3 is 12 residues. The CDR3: CATTDGYNEQFF. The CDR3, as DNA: TGTGCCACCACGGACGGATACAATGAGCAGTTCTTC.

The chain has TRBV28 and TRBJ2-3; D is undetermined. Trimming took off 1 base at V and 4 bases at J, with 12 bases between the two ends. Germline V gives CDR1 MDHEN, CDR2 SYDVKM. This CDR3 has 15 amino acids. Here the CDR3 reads CASSLYAKRPDTQYF. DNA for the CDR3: TGTGCCAGCAGTTTATACGCGAAACGCCCAGATACGCAGTATTTT.

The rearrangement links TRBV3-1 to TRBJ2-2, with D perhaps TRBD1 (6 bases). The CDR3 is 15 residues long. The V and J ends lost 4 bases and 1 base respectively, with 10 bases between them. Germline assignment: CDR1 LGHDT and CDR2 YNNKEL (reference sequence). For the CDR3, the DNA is TGTGCCAGCAGCCGGGGACACCTGAACACCGGGGAGCTGTTTTTT. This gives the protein CASSRGHLNTGELFF.

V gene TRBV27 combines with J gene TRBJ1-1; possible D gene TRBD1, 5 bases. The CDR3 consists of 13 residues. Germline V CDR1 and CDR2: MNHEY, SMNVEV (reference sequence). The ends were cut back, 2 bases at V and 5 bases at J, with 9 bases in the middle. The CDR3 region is CASSLRGVTEAFF. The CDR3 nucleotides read TGTGCCAGCAGTTTAAGAGGGGTGACTGAAGCTTTCTTT.

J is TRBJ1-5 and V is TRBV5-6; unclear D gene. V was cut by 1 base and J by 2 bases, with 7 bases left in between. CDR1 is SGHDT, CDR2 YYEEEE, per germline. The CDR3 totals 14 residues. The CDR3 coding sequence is TGTGCCAGCAGCTTGAATGTGGGCAATCAGCCCCAGCATTTT. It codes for CASSLNVGNQPQHF.

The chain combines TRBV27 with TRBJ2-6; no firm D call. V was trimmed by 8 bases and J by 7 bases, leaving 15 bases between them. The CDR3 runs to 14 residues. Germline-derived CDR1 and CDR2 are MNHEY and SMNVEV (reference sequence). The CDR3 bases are TGTGCCAGCCCCATTGGAGAATACGCCAACGTCCTGACTTTC. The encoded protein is CASPIGEYANVLTF. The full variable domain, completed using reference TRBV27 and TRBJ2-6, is EAQVTQNPRYLITVTGKKLTVTCSQNMNHEYMSWYRQDPGLGLRQIYYSMNVEVTDKGDVPEGYKVSRKEKRNFPLILESPSPNQTSLYFCASPIGEYANVLTFGAGSRLTVL.

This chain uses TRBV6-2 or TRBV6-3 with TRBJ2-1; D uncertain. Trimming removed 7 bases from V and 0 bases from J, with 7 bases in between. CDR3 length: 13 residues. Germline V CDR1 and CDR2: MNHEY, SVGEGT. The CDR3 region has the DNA TGTGCCAGCAATCCCAGCTCCTACAATGAGCAGTTCTTC. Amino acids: CASNPSSYNEQFF.

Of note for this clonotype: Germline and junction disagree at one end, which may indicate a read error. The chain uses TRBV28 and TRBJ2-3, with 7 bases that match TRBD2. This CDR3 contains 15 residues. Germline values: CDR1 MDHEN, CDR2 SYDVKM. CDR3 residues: CAGSLSLADTDTQYF. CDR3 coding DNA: TGTGCCGGCAGTTTGAGTCTAGCGGACACAGATACGCAGTATTTT.

The DNA of the CDR3 is TGCGCCAGCAGCCAAGGGGGGGACTACGCTGAGCAGTTCTTC. Its translation is CASSQGGDYAEQFF. This chain joins TRBV4-1 and TRBJ2-1; 7 nucleotides align to TRBD2. The CDR3 covers 14 residues. Looked up from germline, CDR1 is MGHRA and CDR2 is YSYEKL. V shed 1 base, J shed 9 bases, and the junction held 6 bases outside the gene matches.

The CDR3 sequence is CSASLREYNEQFF. The CDR3 DNA is TGCAGTGCTAGCTTGCGGGAATACAATGAGCAGTTCTTC. The V call is TRBV20-1, the J call TRBJ2-1; tentative D call: TRBD2 (6 bases). CDR1 is DFQATT, CDR2 SNEGSKA, per germline (reference sequence). CDR3 length equals 13 residues. The ends were cut back, 3 bases at V and 4 bases at J, with 10 bases in the middle.

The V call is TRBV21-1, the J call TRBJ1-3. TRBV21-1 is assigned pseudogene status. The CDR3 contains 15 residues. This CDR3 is CASSNGLNLGNTIYF. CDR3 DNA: TGTGCCAGCAGCAATGGGTTAAACCTTGGAAACACCATATATTTT.

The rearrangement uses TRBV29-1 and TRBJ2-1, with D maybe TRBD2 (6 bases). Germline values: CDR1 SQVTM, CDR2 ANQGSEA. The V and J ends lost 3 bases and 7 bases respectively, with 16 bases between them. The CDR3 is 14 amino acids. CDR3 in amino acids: CSVEGLAKDNEQFF. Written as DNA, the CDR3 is TGCAGCGTTGAGGGCCTAGCGAAGGATAATGAGCAGTTCTTC.

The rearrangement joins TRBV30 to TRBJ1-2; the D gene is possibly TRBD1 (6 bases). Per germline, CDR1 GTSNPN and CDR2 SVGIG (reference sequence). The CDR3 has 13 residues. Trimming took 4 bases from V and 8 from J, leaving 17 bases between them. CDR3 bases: TGTGCCTGGAACCCACAGGGCTTTGAGGGCTACACCTTC. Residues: CAWNPQGFEGYTF.